These 26 T cell receptor beta chains were all obtained from the same sample, sequenced in a study. MiXCR, applied by TCRdb to the 5' RACE reads, yields one record per CDR3 protein. The profile covers some 64,000 distinct CDR3 sequences, with about 22% appearing a single time and 2.9% taken by the ten largest. Sample: memory CD4+ T cells sorted from a lymph node. Specified subset: memory CD4+ T cells, CD4+CD45RO+CD25-. The source of these receptors is a female donor with breast cancer.

Only a few counts were recorded for this clonotype. V is TRBV6-5 and J is TRBJ1-1, with 7 bases matching TRBD1. Germline CDR1 and CDR2: MNHEY and SVGAGI. This CDR3 spans 14 amino acids. V dropped 6 bases and J dropped 2; count of bases not matched to a gene: 6. The CDR3 protein is CASRRNRGNTEAFF. CDR3 bases: TGTGCCAGCAGAAGAAACAGGGGCAACACTGAAGCTTTCTTT.

This clonotype was counted a few times. The gene calls are TRBV20-1 and TRBJ2-3; TRBD2 matches at 14 bases. The CDR3 loop spans 15 amino acids. The J segment lost 5 bases and the V segment lost 6 bases, leaving 7 bases of the junction unmatched. Germline CDR1 and CDR2: DFQATT and SNEGSKA (reference sequence). Here the CDR3 DNA reads TGCAGTGCCAAGACTAGCGGGAGGGCCGGAGATACGCAGTATTTT. It encodes CSAKTSGRAGDTQYF.

CDR3 amino acids: CATSAREGTEAFF. The DNA for the CDR3 is TGTGCCACCAGTGCCAGGGAGGGCACTGAAGCTTTCTTT. This chain connects TRBV24-1 to TRBJ1-1; a weak D match, TRBD1 (5 bases). The length of the CDR3 is 13 residues. Germline CDR1 and CDR2: KGHDR and SFDVKD. The V and J ends lost 5 bases and 4 bases respectively, with 10 bases between them.

This clonotype was observed many times. The chain is built from TRBV12-3 or TRBV12-4 and TRBJ1-6; a possible D gene is TRBD1 (5 bases). V lost 1 base to trimming and J lost 7 bases, with 11 bases between them. The CDR3 loop spans 15 amino acids. DNA of the CDR3: TGTGCCAGCAGTTTAGTCCAGGGAGGCAATTCACCCCTCCACTTT. It is translated as CASSLVQGGNSPLHF.

This clonotype was seen only a few times. V usage is TRBV11-1 and J usage is TRBJ2-2, with D perhaps TRBD1 or TRBD2 (6 bases each). Trimming stripped 3 bases from V and 1 base from J, with 9 bases between. The germline gives CDR1 SGHAT, CDR2 FQDESV (reference sequence). The CDR3 covers 15 residues. CDR3 in amino acids: CASSLGGRNTGELFF. The CDR3 region has the DNA TGTGCCAGCAGCTTGGGGGGCCGGAACACCGGGGAGCTGTTTTTT.

The sample holds a few counts of this clonotype. The genes are TRBV9 and TRBJ2-5, with D perhaps TRBD2 (5 bases). The germline CDR1 and CDR2 sequences are SGDLS and YYNGEE. V lost 0 bases, J lost 4 bases, and 10 bases lay in between. This CDR3 spans 14 amino acids. CDR3 in amino acids: CASSVELGGETQYF. CDR3 DNA sequence: TGTGCCAGCAGCGTAGAACTAGGAGGAGAGACCCAGTACTTC.

The V call is TRBV11-3, the J call TRBJ2-1; 8 bases line up with TRBD2. There are 16 residues in the CDR3. Trimming took 6 bases from V and 1 from J; bases not matched to a gene: 8. Germline CDR1 is SGHNT and CDR2 is YENEEA. CDR3 DNA sequence: TGTGCCAGCAGTCCCCTAGCGGGTATATCCTACAATGAGCAGTTCTTC. This translates into CASSPLAGISYNEQFF.

This clonotype occurred many times. The genes are TRBV6-5 and TRBJ1-4, with D perhaps TRBD1 (6 bases). Per germline, CDR1 MNHEY and CDR2 SVGAGI. The V end was cut by 8 bases, the J end by 8 bases, with 15 bases between. The CDR3 spans 13 residues. The CDR3 DNA is TGTGCCAGCCCGCAGGGGCTTGGAGAAAAACTGTTTTTT. Amino acid sequence: CASPQGLGEKLFF.

Of note for this clonotype: At one boundary the junction diverges from the germline segment, which might be a read error. The chain recombines TRBV7-2 with TRBJ1-2, with 9 bases aligning to TRBD1. The CDR3 has 13 residues. Germline loops: CDR1 SGHTA, CDR2 FQGNSA. CDR3 amino acids: CAGSSDRGHGYTF. CDR3 nucleotide sequence: TGTGCCGGCAGCTCGGACAGGGGCCATGGCTACACCTTC.

V gene TRBV7-2 combines with J gene TRBJ2-7, with TRBD1 matching 10 bases. Trimming removed 8 bases from V and 2 bases from J; junction bases left unmatched: 9. Germline loops: CDR1 SGHTA, CDR2 FQGNSA. The CDR3 length is 15 residues. CDR3 loop: CASGSRDRGTYEQYF. In DNA form, the CDR3 reads TGTGCCAGCGGCTCCCGGGACAGGGGAACCTACGAGCAGTACTTC.

V and J are TRBV4-1 and TRBJ1-5; D gene ambiguous. Germline V CDR1 and CDR2: MGHRA, YSYEKL. The CDR3 is made up of 16 amino acids. The ends were cut back, 0 bases at V and 6 bases at J, with 15 bases in the middle. CDR3 residues: CASSQDQLRGGQPQHF. CDR3 in DNA: TGCGCCAGCAGCCAAGATCAGTTGCGGGGTGGTCAGCCCCAGCATTTT.

Concerning this clonotype: A much larger clone lies a single base off, so this may be a read error. CDR3 bases: TGCAGTGCTAGAGCGGGACCGCGAGGGGTGCAGCACTTC. It codes for CSARAGPRGVQHF. The chain employs TRBV20-1 and TRBJ2-7; D could derive from TRBD1 or TRBD2 (5 bases each). The CDR3 is 13 amino acids. Germline V gene sequence: CDR1 DFQATT, CDR2 SNEGSKA (reference sequence).

This clonotype showed up many times. V is TRBV6-6 and J is TRBJ2-3; the D call may be TRBD1 or TRBD2 (5 bases each). Germline V gene lookup returns CDR1 MNHNY and CDR2 SVGAGI (reference sequence). The length of the CDR3 is 12 residues. CDR3 coding DNA: TGTGCGACGCGGGCAGGGACAGATACGCAGTATTTT. It is translated as CATRAGTDTQYF.

This sequence joins TRBV4-2 and TRBJ2-3; TRBD2 is a possible D gene (6 bases). This CDR3 spans 15 amino acids. The V and J ends lost 1 base and 5 bases respectively, with 13 bases between them. Germline CDR1 and CDR2: LGHNA and YNFKEQ. DNA of the CDR3: TGTGCCAGCAGCCAAGGCTTGGAGGGAGGAGATACGCAGTATTTT. Protein sequence: CASSQGLEGGDTQYF.

This clonotype was counted between two and nine times. The chain carries TRBV29-1 and TRBJ2-3; tentatively, D is TRBD2 (5 bases). Per germline, CDR1 SQVTM and CDR2 ANQGSEA. The CDR3 contains 14 residues. V lost 5 bases and J lost 1, with 13 bases in between. The chain's CDR3 is CSVNRGARTDTQYF. The CDR3 DNA sequence: TGCAGCGTTAATCGGGGAGCTCGCACAGATACGCAGTATTTT.

This clonotype was seen a few times. This rearrangement joins TRBV5-1 to TRBJ2-1; TRBD1 matches at 9 bases. The V gene's germline CDR1 is SGHRS and CDR2 YFSETQ. The CDR3 length is 14 residues. The V and J ends lost 4 bases and 10 bases, in that order; junction bases with no gene match: 9. The CDR3 spells CASSMGQGHGEQFF. Here the CDR3 DNA reads TGCGCCAGCAGCATGGGACAGGGACATGGAGAGCAGTTCTTC.

A few counts support this clonotype. This chain uses TRBV11-3 with TRBJ1-2; D remains unclear. Germline V gives CDR1 SGHNT, CDR2 YENEEA. The CDR3 runs 13 residues. Between the trimmed V and J ends, which lost 2 bases and 8 bases, there was a span of 12 bases. CDR3 amino acids: CASSLPPKTGYTF. CDR3 DNA sequence: TGTGCCAGCAGCTTACCTCCTAAGACGGGCTACACCTTC.

Details on this clonotype: The junction does not match germline at one end; this may be a read error. The chain couples TRBV6-2 or TRBV6-3 to TRBJ1-3; D is ambiguous. There are 13 residues in the CDR3. Germline CDR1 and CDR2: MNHEY and SVGEGT. The CDR3 region is CASSQEAGNTIYF. Written as DNA, the CDR3 is TGCGCCAGCAGCCAAGAGGCGGGAAACACCATATATTTT.

This clonotype was seen repeatedly, ten times or more. The V call is TRBV7-3, the J call TRBJ2-3; 10 nucleotides match TRBD2. Per the germline V gene, CDR1 is SGHTA and CDR2 is FQGTGA. Trimming at V came to 1 base and at J to 4 bases, leaving 2 bases not matched to a gene. This CDR3 spans 15 amino acids. The CDR3 protein is CASSLNGLAADTQYF. The CDR3 region has the DNA TGTGCCAGCAGCTTAAACGGACTAGCGGCAGATACGCAGTATTTT.

The J gene is TRBJ2-1, the V gene TRBV7-8, with TRBD1 matching over 10 bases. CDR1 is SGHVS, CDR2 FQNEAQ, per germline. This CDR3 comprises 15 residues. J gave up 9 bases and V 5 bases, and 10 bases lay outside the gene matches. CDR3 nucleotides: TGTGCCAGCAGCAAAACGACAGGGGGCTCCTCTGAGCAGTTCTTC. It encodes CASSKTTGGSSEQFF.

CDR3 DNA: TGCGCCAGCAGCTTCTTTGGACAGGGGTCAGAGACCCAGTACTTC. This gives the protein CASSFFGQGSETQYF. The chain is built from TRBV5-1 and TRBJ2-5; the match to TRBD1 covers 9 bases. This CDR3 spans 15 amino acids. Per germline, CDR1 SGHRS and CDR2 YFSETQ. V shed 2 bases, J shed 4 bases, and the junction held 6 bases outside the gene matches.

This chain joins TRBV29-1 and TRBJ2-5; D is unclear. Trimming pared 3 bases from V and 1 base from J, leaving 12 bases between. Germline CDR1 is SQVTM and CDR2 is ANQGSEA. The CDR3 loop spans 14 amino acids. Here the CDR3 DNA reads TGCAGCGTTGATTTGGGCAGGAGCCAAGAGACCCAGTACTTC. Amino acid sequence: CSVDLGRSQETQYF.

This clonotype was recorded a few times. The chain is built from TRBV6-5 and TRBJ1-1; 8 nucleotides align to TRBD1. Per germline, CDR1 MNHEY and CDR2 SVGAGI. This CDR3 spans 14 amino acids. V lost 4 bases to trimming and J lost 5 bases; unmatched junction nucleotides: 6. The CDR3 region has the DNA TGTGCCAGCAGTTCGCGGGACAGGAGGACTGAAGCTTTCTTT. This gives the protein CASSSRDRRTEAFF.

The genes are TRBV28 and TRBJ1-2; no firm D call. CDR3 size: 12 residues. Trimming pared 3 bases from V and 4 bases from J, leaving 6 bases between. CDR1 is MDHEN, CDR2 SYDVKM, per germline. CDR3 bases: TGTGCCAGCAGTTTGGATCTCTATGGCTACACCTTC. Translating it yields CASSLDLYGYTF.

This sequence joins TRBV9 and TRBJ2-2; the match to TRBD2 covers 8 bases. Germline trimming cut 5 bases from V and 1 base from J; bases unmatched to any gene: 10. Germline CDR1 SGDLS, CDR2 YYNGEE. This CDR3 is 17 amino acids long. The CDR3 DNA follows: TGTGCCAGCAGGCCGGGAGGGGGGACCCTGAACACCGGGGAGCTGTTTTTT. Translated, it gives CASRPGGGTLNTGELFF.

The sample holds many counts of this clonotype. The chain has TRBV7-3 and TRBJ2-2, with D possibly matching TRBD2 (6 bases). Trimming cost V 11 bases and J 4 bases, with 17 bases left between them. The CDR3 runs to 14 residues. The V gene's germline CDR1 is SGHTA and CDR2 FQGTGA. Here the CDR3 reads CAPEMGLITGELFF. The CDR3 DNA sequence: TGTGCCCCCGAGATGGGACTGATCACCGGGGAGCTGTTTTTT.